This record looks at one T cell receptor (beta chain) sequence and its context. Using immunoSEQ multiplex PCR, the repertoire was profiled, and TCRdb retains in-frame clones only, with some absent. The table lists some 900,000 clones, 76% of them singletons. CD4+ cells were split into CD45RA+ naive and CD45RA-negative memory subsets. Germline lookup yields CDR1 SNHLY and CDR2 FYNNEI. V shed 0 bases, J shed 3 bases, and the junction held 1 base outside the gene matches. The CDR3 runs 15 residues. The data derive from a study of shared clonotypes between healthy human individuals. Sequencing was carried out using memory CD4+ T cells sorted from blood. The subset here: CD45RA-negative fraction. The TCR comes from a man between 18 and 29 years old in good health. The V gene is TRBV2, the J gene TRBJ2-2; 7 bases fit TRBD1. CDR3 protein: CASSEAQGDTGELFF. As DNA, the CDR3 is TGTGCCAGCAGTGAAGCCCAGGGGGACACCGGGGAGCTGTTTTTT.